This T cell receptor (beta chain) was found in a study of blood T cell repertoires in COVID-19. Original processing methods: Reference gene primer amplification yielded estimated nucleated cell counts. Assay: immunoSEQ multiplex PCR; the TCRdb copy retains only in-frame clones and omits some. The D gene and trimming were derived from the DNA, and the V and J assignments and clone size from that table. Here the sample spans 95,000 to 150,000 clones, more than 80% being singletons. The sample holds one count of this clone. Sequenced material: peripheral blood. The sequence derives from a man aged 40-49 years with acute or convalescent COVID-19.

Here the CDR3 DNA reads TGTGCCAGCAGCGATGGACTGCGCGGCTACACCTTC. Translation: CASSDGLRGYTF. The rearrangement links TRBV7-9 to TRBJ1-2; no clear D gene. Germline CDR1 reads SEHNR; CDR2 reads FQNEAQ (reference sequence). This CDR3 has 12 residues. Trimming shortened V by 5 bases and J by 8 bases, and 12 bases separated the two germline ends.